The 24 T cell receptor beta chains presented below share a single source sample, sequenced in a study of blood T cell repertoires in COVID-19. Produced via immunoSEQ multiplex PCR; TCRdb's table is partial and in-frame only. The table has hundreds of thousands of clones, around nine tenths seen once; the top ten hold 0.7% to 0.85%. Specimen: peripheral blood. These receptors originate from a man in his sixties with COVID-19, enrolled during active disease.

CDR3 loop: CASSFGGYYGYTF. CDR3 bases: TGTGCCAGCAGTTTCGGGGGTTACTATGGCTACACCTTC. The chain joins TRBV28 to TRBJ1-2, with D perhaps TRBD1 (5 bases). Deletions cut 3 bases from V and 3 bases from J, with 8 bases between. Looked up from germline, CDR1 is MDHEN and CDR2 is SYDVKM. This CDR3 is built from 13 residues.

The chain links TRBV5-5 to TRBJ1-4; the D gene is possibly TRBD1 (6 bases). The ends were cut back, 4 bases at V and 5 bases at J, with 12 bases in the middle. The CDR3 spans 14 residues. The V gene's germline CDR1 is SGHKS and CDR2 YYEKEE (reference sequence). The CDR3, as DNA: TGTGCCAGCAGCCCTGGACAGTCGAATGAAAAACTGTTTTTT. Translated, it gives CASSPGQSNEKLFF.

J is TRBJ2-7 and V is TRBV4-3, with 10 bases that match TRBD2. The junction had 7 bases not matched to a gene; V was cut back by 0 bases and J by 2 bases. This CDR3 region has 17 residues. CDR1 and CDR2 from the germline V gene are LGHNA and YSLEER. The CDR3 here is CASSQESSGLAAYEQYF. CDR3 DNA sequence: TGCGCCAGCAGCCAAGAAAGTTCCGGACTAGCGGCCTACGAGCAGTACTTC.

This clone was detected only once. The genes are TRBV7-9 and TRBJ1-2; 9 bases are a match to TRBD1. The V gene end was trimmed by 5 bases and the J gene end by 5 bases; junction bases not matched to a gene: 9. The CDR3 extends over 15 amino acids. Germline V gene lookup returns CDR1 SEHNR and CDR2 FQNEAQ (reference sequence). In DNA, the CDR3 is TGTGCCAGCAGCGCACGCCGGGACAGGGATTATGGCTACACCTTC. Translating it yields CASSARRDRDYGYTF.

The gene calls are TRBV6-4 and TRBJ2-2, with a tentative D call TRBD1 (5 bases). Germline CDR1 and CDR2: MRHNA and SNTAGT. The CDR3 has 16 amino acids. Trimming removed 4 bases at V and 5 bases at J, with 17 bases between. CDR3 bases: TGTGCCAGCAGTGTTCCGGCCAGGGCTCGGACCGGGGAGCTGTTTTTT. Amino acids: CASSVPARARTGELFF.

This chain links TRBV6-5 with TRBJ2-1, with D possibly matching TRBD2 (5 bases). Germline-derived CDR1 and CDR2 are MNHEY and SVGAGI. The CDR3 length is 15 residues. The ends were cut back, 7 bases at V and 2 bases at J, with 15 bases in the middle. This CDR3 reads CASNFDRGTYNEQFF. The CDR3 DNA follows: TGTGCCAGCAATTTCGATCGAGGGACCTACAATGAGCAGTTCTTC.

The V call is TRBV4-3, the J call TRBJ2-3, with 7 bases lining up with TRBD2. V gave up 4 bases and J gave up 0 bases; unmatched junction bases: 16. CDR3 length: 19 residues. Germline V CDR1 and CDR2: LGHNA, YSLEER. Here the CDR3 reads CASSRSPRASGDSTDTQYF. Written as DNA, the CDR3 is TGCGCCAGCAGCCGATCTCCTAGGGCTAGCGGCGATAGCACAGATACGCAGTATTTT.

The chain links TRBV7-2 to TRBJ2-1; 8 bases are shared with TRBD2. Germline lookup yields CDR1 SGHTA and CDR2 FQGNSA. This CDR3 has 16 residues. Losses at the gene ends were 1 base for V and 2 bases for J; bases not matched to a gene: 4. The CDR3 spells CASSLVGGRTYNEQFF. The CDR3 coding sequence is TGTGCCAGCAGCTTAGTCGGCGGGAGGACCTACAATGAGCAGTTCTTC.

The rearrangement uses TRBV19 and TRBJ1-1, with D possibly being TRBD1 (5 bases). Trimming left V 7 bases short and J 1 base short, with 10 bases between. CDR1 LNHDA and CDR2 SQIVND come from the germline V gene (reference sequence). This CDR3 has 13 residues. The CDR3 bases are TGTGCCAGTACTCTCGGGGGGAACACTGAAGCTTTCTTT. Protein: CASTLGGNTEAFF.

J is TRBJ1-1 and V is TRBV6-5; 10 positions match TRBD1. J lost 7 bases, V lost 6 bases, and 8 bases had no gene match. Germline lookup yields CDR1 MNHEY and CDR2 SVGAGI. This CDR3 contains 14 residues. CDR3 nucleotide sequence: TGTGCCAGCAGAATGGGACAGGGGAGGAGTGAAGCTTTCTTT. Protein: CASRMGQGRSEAFF.

The chain employs TRBV18 and TRBJ2-5; 8 bases are shared with TRBD1. Germline V gives CDR1 KGHSH, CDR2 LQKENI. The V gene end was trimmed by 6 bases and the J gene end by 3 bases; junction bases not matched to a gene: 6. This CDR3 is built from 14 residues. The CDR3 loop reads CASSLGTGEETQYF. Written as DNA, the CDR3 is TGTGCCAGCTCCCTAGGGACAGGAGAAGAGACCCAGTACTTC.

The chain employs TRBV7-2 and TRBJ2-5, with 9 bases identical to TRBD2. V shed 1 base and J 5 bases; nucleotides not matched to a gene: 5. The CDR3 extends over 15 amino acids. Germline V gives CDR1 SGHTA, CDR2 FQGNSA. The CDR3 DNA reads TGTGCCAGCAGCTTAGTTACGCTAGCGGGGGAGACCCAGTACTTC. Its translation is CASSLVTLAGETQYF.

The chain employs TRBV6-2 or TRBV6-3 and TRBJ1-5, with D possibly matching TRBD1 (5 bases). Germline CDR1 MNHEY, CDR2 SVGEGT. The CDR3 runs to 15 residues. Trimming cost V 0 bases and J 7 bases, with 13 bases left between them. The CDR3 DNA follows: TGTGCCAGCAGTTACTCGATGGGGGGAGGGCAGCCCCAGCATTTT. Its protein is CASSYSMGGGQPQHF.

The genes are TRBV21-1 and TRBJ2-1; no DNA check was done on the table's D call, TRBD1. TRBV21-1 is designated a pseudogene. The CDR3 runs 14 residues. CDR3 residues: CASSNRRERNEQFF. The CDR3 coding sequence is TGTGCCAGCAGCAACCGCAGGGAAAGGAATGAGCAGTTCTTC.

The rearrangement links TRBV24-1 to TRBJ1-5, with 9 bases matching TRBD1. V lost 4 bases, J lost 2 bases, and 2 bases stayed unmatched. From germline, CDR1 is KGHDR and CDR2 SFDVKD. The CDR3 length is 15 residues. The CDR3 DNA sequence: TGTGCCACCAGTGACCGGACAGGGGGCAATCAGCCCCAGCATTTT. Translated, it gives CATSDRTGGNQPQHF.

The chain recombines TRBV12-3 or TRBV12-4 with TRBJ2-5, with no clear D. Trimming stripped 7 bases from V and 2 bases from J, with 11 bases between. CDR3 length: 13 amino acids. The CDR3 here is CASIGRLQETQYF. For the CDR3, the DNA is TGTGCCAGCATTGGCAGACTTCAAGAGACCCAGTACTTC.

This rearrangement joins TRBV2 to TRBJ1-1, with D unresolved. CDR3 size: 15 residues. The V gene's germline CDR1 is SNHLY and CDR2 FYNNEI. The ends were cut back, 2 bases at V and 1 base at J, with 11 bases in the middle. The CDR3 sequence: CASSEIEVSNTEAFF. The CDR3 nucleotides read TGTGCCAGCAGTGAAATCGAGGTCTCGAACACTGAAGCTTTCTTT. The variable domain in full, with the rest retrieved from reference TRBV2 and TRBJ1-1, is EPEVTQTPSHQVTQMGQEVILRCVPISNHLYFYWYRQILGQKVEFLVSFYNNEISEKSEIFDDQFSVERPDGSNFTLKIRSTKLEDSAMYFCASSEIEVSNTEAFFGQGTRLTVV.

This rearrangement joins TRBV19 to TRBJ2-7, with TRBD1 matching 11 bases. Germline V gene sequence: CDR1 LNHDA, CDR2 SQIVND (reference sequence). This CDR3 region has 17 residues. The V segment lost 1 base and the J segment 2 bases; nucleotides outside the gene matches: 7. The CDR3 region is CASSIAGQGARAYEQYF. CDR3 nucleotide sequence: TGTGCCAGTAGTATAGCTGGACAGGGGGCGAGGGCCTACGAGCAGTACTTC.

The CDR3: CASTSLRTGVYEQYF. CDR3 DNA: TGTGCCAGCACCTCCCTTCGGACAGGGGTGTACGAGCAGTACTTC. The chain links TRBV6-5 to TRBJ2-7, with TRBD1 matching 9 bases. This CDR3 spans 15 amino acids. Germline trimming cut 7 bases from V and 4 bases from J; bases unmatched to any gene: 11. Germline V gives CDR1 MNHEY, CDR2 SVGAGI.

J is TRBJ2-2 and V is TRBV4-1; 7 nucleotides line up with TRBD2. Per germline, CDR1 MGHRA and CDR2 YSYEKL. V trimming: 6 bases; J trimming: 5 bases; junction bases outside the gene matches: 6. The CDR3 sequence is 14 residues long. The CDR3 region is CASSRVGGTGELFF. In nucleotides, the CDR3 is TGCGCCAGCAGTCGCGTGGGAGGGACCGGGGAGCTGTTTTTT.

The chain carries TRBV24-1 and TRBJ1-4; D is unclear. V was trimmed by 1 base and J by 0 bases, leaving 5 bases between them. This CDR3 is 15 amino acids long. The germline V gene encodes CDR1 KGHDR and CDR2 SFDVKD. This CDR3 reads CATSDFLPTNEKLFF. The CDR3 DNA follows: TGTGCCACCAGTGATTTTCTCCCAACTAATGAAAAACTGTTTTTT.

V and J are TRBV7-9 and TRBJ1-1, with a possible D match to TRBD1 (6 bases). Germline V lookup: CDR1 SEHNR, CDR2 FQNEAQ (reference sequence). Deletions cut 3 bases from V and 0 bases from J, with 11 bases between. The CDR3 contains 15 residues. CDR3 sequence reads: CASSLDGTLNTEAFF. CDR3 nucleotides: TGTGCCAGCAGCTTGGACGGGACACTGAACACTGAAGCTTTCTTT.

Note on this clone: Other nucleotide sequences from this sample produce the same CDR3. The V call is TRBV3-1 (or the pseudogene TRBV3-2), the J call TRBJ1-6; D perhaps matches TRBD1 (5 bases). Trimming shortened V by 2 bases and J by 7 bases, and 9 bases separated the two germline ends. The length of the CDR3 is 14 residues. Germline CDR1 is LGHDT and CDR2 is YNNKEL (reference sequence). DNA of the CDR3: TGTGCCAGCAGCCAACGGGGGGGAAATTCACCCCTCCACTTT. It yields the protein CASSQRGGNSPLHF.

This rearrangement joins TRBV30 to TRBJ1-5, with D perhaps matching TRBD1 (6 bases). Germline CDR1 and CDR2: GTSNPN and SVGIG (reference sequence). Trimming removed 4 bases from V and 4 bases from J, with 17 bases in between. The CDR3 runs to 15 residues. As DNA, the CDR3 is TGTGCCTGGAAGGGGGAAGGGGTCCCTAATCAGCCCCAGCATTTT. Its translation: CAWKGEGVPNQPQHF.